These 28 T cell receptor beta chains were sequenced from one sample in a study of OX40 agonist ivuxolimab in advanced cancers. TCRdb keeps only in-frame clones here, not all; method: immunoSEQ multiplex PCR. The repertoire includes some 19,000 clones, 60% to 85% of them detected once, and around 20% sits in the top ten. Material: CD4+ or CD8+ T cells sorted from blood, obtained in a trial of the OX40 agonist ivuxolimab. These receptors were taken from an adult with an advanced solid tumor such as melanoma, head and neck, liver or kidney cancer.

The chain joins TRBV27 to TRBJ1-5, with unresolved D. The CDR3 covers 11 residues. V lost 5 bases, J lost 4 bases, and 3 bases lay in between. The V gene's germline CDR1 is MNHEY and CDR2 SMNVEV (reference sequence). The CDR3 sequence is CASSENQPQHF. The CDR3 bases are TGTGCCAGCAGTGAAAATCAGCCCCAGCATTTT.

Comment on this clone: One end of the junction varies from germline; a read error may be responsible. V is TRBV27 and J is TRBJ2-5; D is ambiguous. Germline V gene lookup returns CDR1 MNHEY and CDR2 SMNVEV (reference sequence). This CDR3 spans 14 amino acids. CDR3 sequence: CASRPIGSQETRYF. The CDR3 DNA sequence: TGTGCCAGCAGACCTATAGGGTCTCAAGAGACCCGGTACTTC.

This chain joins TRBV7-9 and TRBJ2-7, with D maybe TRBD2 (5 bases). CDR1 and CDR2 (germline): SEHNR, FQNEAQ (reference sequence). Trimming stripped 5 bases from V and 2 bases from J, with 10 bases between. The CDR3 has 13 amino acids. CDR3 residues: CASSAGSTYEQYF. Here the CDR3 DNA reads TGTGCCAGCAGCGCGGGCTCTACCTACGAGCAGTACTTC.

This clone was detected once. This same CDR3 is encoded by further DNA sequences in the sample. This chain joins TRBV4-1 and TRBJ2-7; D remains ambiguous. The germline gives CDR1 MGHRA, CDR2 YSYEKL. The CDR3 has 15 residues. Trimming shortened V by 0 bases and J by 3 bases, and 12 bases separated the two germline ends. Here the CDR3 reads CASSQEGRVIYEQYF. The CDR3 nucleotides read TGCGCCAGCAGCCAAGAAGGAAGGGTGATCTACGAGCAGTACTTC.

The chain joins TRBV11-1 to TRBJ1-5; D is unresolved. CDR3 length equals 11 residues. The germline V gene has CDR1 SGHAT and CDR2 FQDESV (reference sequence). Trimming removed 2 bases from V and 6 bases from J, with 2 bases in between. DNA of the CDR3: TGTGCCAGCAGCTTAAGTCAGCCCCAGCATTTT. The encoded protein is CASSLSQPQHF.

The rearrangement uses TRBV19 and TRBJ1-2; 7 bases map to TRBD1. Germline-derived CDR1 and CDR2 are LNHDA and SQIVND (reference sequence). V gave up 9 bases and J gave up 3 bases; unmatched junction bases: 7. This CDR3 contains 13 residues. The CDR3 sequence: CASRTGGDYGYTF. The CDR3 nucleotides read TGTGCCAGCAGGACAGGAGGGGACTATGGCTACACCTTC.

V gene TRBV5-6 combines with J gene TRBJ2-3; 10 positions agree with TRBD1. This CDR3 has 16 residues. V was pared by 4 bases and J by 2 bases, with 7 bases of the junction left unmatched. Looked up from germline, CDR1 is SGHDT and CDR2 is YYEEEE. This CDR3 is CASSRDRGGITDTQYF. The CDR3, as DNA: TGTGCCAGCAGCCGGGACAGGGGAGGAATCACAGATACGCAGTATTTT.

This clone was picked up one time. The chain's CDR3 is CASAPVGRESDTQYF. CDR3 in DNA: TGTGCAAGTGCGCCGGTCGGGCGGGAGTCAGATACGCAGTATTTT. The chain carries TRBV12-2 and TRBJ2-3; the table's D call, TRBD2, has no DNA check behind it. TRBV12-2 has pseudogene status. This CDR3 spans 15 amino acids.

J is TRBJ2-7 and V is TRBV7-2, with 12 positions matching TRBD2. Germline trimming cut 2 bases from V and 3 bases from J; bases unmatched to any gene: 8. The CDR3 length is 17 residues. In germline, CDR1 is SGHTA, CDR2 FQGNSA. CDR3 residues: CASSLRDRTSGDYEQYF. CDR3 bases: TGTGCCAGCAGCTTACGGGACCGGACTAGCGGGGACTACGAGCAGTACTTC.

The V and J genes are TRBV4-1 and TRBJ1-5; 8 bases are a match to TRBD1. The CDR3 length is 15 residues. Germline assignment: CDR1 MGHRA and CDR2 YSYEKL. V was clipped by 4 bases and J by 3 bases; unmatched bases: 5. The CDR3 sequence: CASSRVDRDNQPQHF. DNA of the CDR3: TGCGCCAGCAGCCGGGTGGACAGGGACAATCAGCCCCAGCATTTT.

The V gene is TRBV10-2, the J gene TRBJ1-2; a possible D gene is TRBD1 (6 bases). Trimming removed 2 bases from V and 4 bases from J, with 14 bases in between. The CDR3 loop spans 15 amino acids. CDR1 is WSHSY and CDR2 is SAAADI in the germline V gene. CDR3 region: CASSEAGAMSYGYTF. CDR3 nucleotide sequence: TGCGCCAGCAGTGAGGCGGGGGCGATGAGCTATGGCTACACCTTC.

By share of the sample, this clone is medium-sized. The chain joins TRBV7-7 to TRBJ1-1, with D perhaps TRBD1 (6 bases). Trimming took off 2 bases at V and 6 bases at J, with 10 bases between the two ends. Germline-derived CDR1 and CDR2 are SSHAT and FNYEAQ (reference sequence). The CDR3 covers 13 residues. CDR3 amino acids: CASSLWQGSEAFF. CDR3 DNA: TGTGCCAGCAGCTTATGGCAGGGGTCTGAAGCTTTCTTT.

The gene calls are TRBV7-9 and TRBJ1-1; 7 bases agree with TRBD1. V lost 1 base and J lost 6; bases outside the gene matches: 2. The length of the CDR3 is 13 residues. From germline, CDR1 is SEHNR and CDR2 FQNEAQ (reference sequence). CDR3 sequence: CASSLDTGAEAFF. The CDR3 DNA is TGTGCCAGCAGCTTAGACACAGGGGCTGAAGCTTTCTTT.

The chain employs TRBV15 and TRBJ2-3, with D possibly being TRBD2 (5 bases). The V end lost 3 bases, the J end lost 4 bases, and 11 bases lay between the germline ends. This CDR3 comprises 14 residues. Germline V lookup: CDR1 LNHNV, CDR2 YYDKDF (reference sequence). The CDR3, as DNA: TGTGCCACCAGCAGTCTCACTAGTGCAGATACGCAGTATTTT. Translation gives CATSSLTSADTQYF. The full variable domain, rest sourced from reference TRBV15 and TRBJ2-3, is DAMVIQNPRYQVTQFGKPVTLSCSQTLNHNVMYWYQQKSSQAPKLLFHYYDKDFNNEADTPDNFQSRRPNTSFCFLDIRSPGLGDTAMYLCATSSLTSADTQYFGPGTRLTVL.

This clone was seen just once. CDR3 residues: CASSYGPGTGELFF. CDR3 coding DNA: TGTGCCAGCAGTTACGGACCGGGAACCGGGGAGCTGTTTTTT. The chain carries TRBV6-6 and TRBJ2-2, with D perhaps matching TRBD2 (5 bases). CDR3 length: 14 amino acids. V lost 2 bases, J lost 5 bases, and 9 bases lay in between. Germline CDR1 MNHNY, CDR2 SVGAGI (reference sequence).

This clone was observed a handful of times. V is TRBV2 and J is TRBJ2-1; no firm D call. The length of the CDR3 is 14 residues. With 4 bases removed from V and 0 bases from J, the gap between germline ends came to 7 bases. CDR1 and CDR2 from the germline V gene are SNHLY and FYNNEI. The CDR3: CASSADSSYNEQFF. CDR3 nucleotides: TGTGCCAGCAGTGCAGACTCCTCCTACAATGAGCAGTTCTTC.

The rearrangement joins TRBV6-4 to TRBJ2-3; the match to TRBD2 covers 9 bases. The CDR3 sequence is 15 residues long. Losses at the gene ends were 6 bases for V and 0 bases for J; bases not matched to a gene: 4. Germline CDR1 and CDR2: MRHNA and SNTAGT. The CDR3 DNA sequence: TGTGCCAGCAGCCAGACTAGCGGCAGCACAGATACGCAGTATTTT. Amino acids: CASSQTSGSTDTQYF.

The chain is built from TRBV7-3 and TRBJ2-1; D is possibly TRBD2 (6 bases). V was shortened by 5 bases and J by 10 bases, with 12 bases between the two germline ends. Germline-derived CDR1 and CDR2 are SGHTA and FQGTGA. The length of the CDR3 is 12 residues. Here the CDR3 DNA reads TGTGCCAGCAGCCTTGGGACTGGGGAGCAGTTCTTC. It encodes CASSLGTGEQFF.

This sequence joins TRBV18 and TRBJ2-5; D gene ambiguous. Germline CDR1 KGHSH, CDR2 LQKENI. Trimming removed 1 base from V and 9 bases from J, with 18 bases in between. This CDR3 is built from 15 residues. The CDR3: CASSPLVGREMAQYF. The CDR3 DNA is TGTGCCAGCTCACCACTGGTTGGGCGAGAGATGGCCCAGTACTTC.

The chain recombines TRBV5-4 with TRBJ2-7; D gene unclear. Germline CDR1 and CDR2: SGHNT and YYREEE (reference sequence). With 4 bases removed from V and 2 bases from J, the gap between germline ends came to 16 bases. The length of the CDR3 is 15 residues. CDR3 in amino acids: CASSPSPERAYEQYF. In DNA, the CDR3 is TGTGCCAGCAGCCCGTCCCCCGAACGGGCCTACGAGCAGTACTTC.

The chain has TRBV7-2 and TRBJ2-5; D uncertain. The end of the DNA fits TRBJ2-7 better, so the J call may be wrong. Germline V gives CDR1 SGHTA, CDR2 FQGNSA. The CDR3 sequence is 13 residues long. CDR3 amino acids: CASTTLVGYEQYF. In nucleotides, the CDR3 is TGTGCCAGCACCACCCTTGTGGGCTACGAGCAGTACTTC.

The chain links TRBV13 to TRBJ1-1; a weak D match, TRBD1 (6 bases). V dropped 5 bases and J dropped 10 bases, with 20 bases sitting between them. Germline assignment: CDR1 PRHDT and CDR2 FYEKMQ (reference sequence). There are 14 residues in the CDR3. The CDR3 protein is CASSRPQGPGGAFF. In nucleotides, the CDR3 is TGTGCCAGCAGCCGACCTCAGGGGCCTGGTGGAGCTTTCTTT.

J is TRBJ2-7 and V is TRBV19; D is ambiguous. Trimming took 1 base from V and 0 from J, leaving 13 bases between them. Germline V gene sequence: CDR1 LNHDA, CDR2 SQIVND (reference sequence). The CDR3 length is 16 residues. CDR3 region: CASSIGAGLFSYEQYF. As DNA, the CDR3 is TGTGCCAGTAGTATAGGGGCAGGCCTTTTCTCCTACGAGCAGTACTTC. The whole variable domain, remainder taken from reference TRBV19 and TRBJ2-7, is DGGITQSPKYLFRKEGQNVTLSCEQNLNHDAMYWYRQDPGQGLRLIYYSQIVNDFQKGDIAEGYSVSREKKESFPLTVTSAQKNPTAFYLCASSIGAGLFSYEQYFGPGTRLTVT.

The chain has TRBV5-5 and TRBJ2-1; 8 nucleotides align to TRBD2. Per germline, CDR1 SGHKS and CDR2 YYEKEE (reference sequence). V lost 2 bases, J lost 3 bases, and 4 bases stayed unmatched. The CDR3 is 15 amino acids. CDR3 sequence reads: CASSLAGELYNEQFF. Written as DNA, the CDR3 is TGTGCCAGCAGCTTAGCGGGAGAGCTCTACAATGAGCAGTTCTTC. The full variable domain, its missing parts supplied by reference TRBV5-5 and TRBJ2-1, is DAGVTQSPTHLIKTRGQQVTLRCSPISGHKSVSWYQQVLGQGPQFIFQYYEKEERGRGNFPDRFSARQFPNYSSELNVNALLLGDSALYLCASSLAGELYNEQFFGPGTRLTVL.

In this sample, this clone turned up a few times. V and J are TRBV19 and TRBJ1-3; perhaps TRBD1 as D (5 bases). This CDR3 contains 16 residues. Trimming removed 5 bases from V and 4 bases from J, with 18 bases in between. Germline values: CDR1 LNHDA, CDR2 SQIVND (reference sequence). CDR3 protein: CASSPGTYGSGNTIYF. For the CDR3, the DNA is TGTGCCAGTAGTCCCGGGACCTATGGTTCGGGAAACACCATATATTTT.

In its sample, this clone ranks as large. The J gene is TRBJ2-1, the V gene TRBV10-1; D is possibly TRBD1 (6 bases). Trimming pared 4 bases from V and 7 bases from J, leaving 8 bases between. CDR3 length equals 12 residues. Germline CDR1 reads WNHNN; CDR2 reads SYGVQD (reference sequence). The CDR3 sequence is CASSGQANEQFF. Written as DNA, the CDR3 is TGCGCCAGCAGTGGACAGGCAAATGAGCAGTTCTTC.

This rearrangement joins TRBV15 to TRBJ1-6; no reliable D call. The CDR3 loop spans 15 amino acids. Germline lookup yields CDR1 LNHNV and CDR2 YYDKDF (reference sequence). V dropped 1 base and J dropped 6 bases, with 10 bases sitting between them. CDR3 DNA sequence: TGTGCCACCAGCAGAGGAATGGAGGGTAATTCACCCCTCCACTTT. Translation gives CATSRGMEGNSPLHF. The full variable domain, completed using reference TRBV15 and TRBJ1-6, is DAMVIQNPRYQVTQFGKPVTLSCSQTLNHNVMYWYQQKSSQAPKLLFHYYDKDFNNEADTPDNFQSRRPNTSFCFLDIRSPGLGDTAMYLCATSRGMEGNSPLHFGNGTRLTVT.

The chain carries TRBV28 and TRBJ2-7; D remains unclear. Germline-derived CDR1 and CDR2 are MDHEN and SYDVKM. This CDR3 has 13 amino acids. Between the trimmed V and J ends, which lost 3 bases and 0 bases, there was a span of 6 bases. The CDR3 DNA is TGTGCCAGCAGTTTCGGCTACTCCTACGAGCAGTACTTC. Translating it yields CASSFGYSYEQYF.